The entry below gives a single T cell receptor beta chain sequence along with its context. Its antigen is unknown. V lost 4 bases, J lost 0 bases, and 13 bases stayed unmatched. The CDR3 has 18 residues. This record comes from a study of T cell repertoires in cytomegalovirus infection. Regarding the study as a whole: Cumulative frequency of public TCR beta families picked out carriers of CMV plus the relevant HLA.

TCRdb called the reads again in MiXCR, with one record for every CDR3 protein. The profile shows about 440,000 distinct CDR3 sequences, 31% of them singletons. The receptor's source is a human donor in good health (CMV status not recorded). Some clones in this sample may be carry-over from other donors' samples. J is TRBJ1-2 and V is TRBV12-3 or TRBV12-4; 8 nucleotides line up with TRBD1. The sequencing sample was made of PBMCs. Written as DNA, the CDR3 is TGTGCCAGCAGTTCCCTCCGGGACAGGAGGACTACTAACTATGGCTACACCTTC. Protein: CASSSLRDRRTTNYGYTF.